This TCR beta chain is drawn from a study of PD-L1 blockade in urothelial cancer. Comments on this clone: One junction end does not reproduce the germline sequence, and a read error may be involved.

Indicated time point: peripheral blood 6 weeks after treatment start. The CDR3 runs to 14 residues. Germline-derived CDR1 and CDR2 are SGDLS and YYNGEE. Produced via immunoSEQ multiplex PCR; TCRdb's table is partial and in-frame only. The sample holds 100,000 to 150,000 clones; more than 75% are singletons and the top ten take roughly 2.4%. This chain joins TRBV9 and TRBJ2-2; no reliable D call. The sample was PBMCs, taken around atezolizumab (anti-PD-L1) treatment. The TCR was taken from a man aged 50 to 60 with urothelial cancer. The CDR3 protein is CASSVDTITRELFF. CDR3 nucleotides: TGTGCCAGCAGCGTAGACACTATCACCAGGGAGCTGTTTTTT.